The T cell receptor beta chain under discussion was sequenced for a study of blood T cell repertoires in COVID-19. On the study more broadly: Some COVID-19 samples were acute and others convalescent; all came from the United States, Italy and Spain. The analysed material was cDNA or gDNA that came from T cells, B-cell-depleted T cells, or PBMCs.

Original data processing: The authors estimated nucleated cell counts from reference gene primer amplification. Repertoires were generated with immunoSEQ multiplex PCR, while TCRdb's copy carries only in-frame clones and drops some. V and J calls and clone size are given by that table; D and trimming were obtained from the DNA. The sample comprises hundreds of thousands of clones, around nine tenths of which are singletons, and around 3.3% rests with the top ten. The germline V gene has CDR1 MNHEY and CDR2 SVGEGT. The CDR3 contains 18 residues. V lost 6 bases to trimming and J lost 1 base; unmatched junction nucleotides: 14.

The rearrangement links TRBV6-2 or TRBV6-3 to TRBJ2-3; 9 bases map to TRBD2. The sample was peripheral blood. The TCR comes from a young man with active or convalescent COVID-19. The CDR3 sequence is CASSPVVAGVVGTDTQYF. For the CDR3, the DNA is TGTGCCAGCAGCCCTGTGGTAGCGGGAGTAGTCGGCACAGATACGCAGTATTTT.